This T cell receptor (beta chain) was retrieved from a study of CD8+ T cells in alopecia areata. General observations from the study: In blood and scalp, many expanded lesional clones persisted during tofacitinib. Patients displayed less clarity in TCR sharing than mice, a finding possibly related to HLA.

The V end was cut by 8 bases, the J end by 5 bases, with 18 bases between. From germline, CDR1 is MDHEN and CDR2 SYDVKM. The CDR3 consists of 15 residues. On this clone: Its matching antigen is unknown.

Documented treatment: oral pan-JAK inhibitor, 5-10 mg twice daily. The study team obtained lesional scalp punch biopsies and peripheral blood from alopecia areata patients. Cell sorting was applied to PBMCs, and CD4+ and CD8+ T cells were collected. Following RNA extraction, reverse transcription yielded cDNA that acted as the sequencing template. Only in-frame clones appear in the TCRdb table, and some are missing; sequencing was by immunoSEQ multiplex PCR. Here the sample spans 250,000 to 300,000 clones, more than 45% being singletons. The chain employs TRBV28 and TRBJ2-2, with a weak D call TRBD2 (6 bases). Here the sequenced sample was CD4+ T cells sorted from blood, taken at week 24, from a patient treated with tofacitinib. The sequence was obtained from a human donor with alopecia areata. CDR3 sequence reads: CASGRRGMETGELFF. CDR3 coding DNA: TGTGCCAGCGGCAGGAGGGGCATGGAGACCGGGGAGCTGTTTTTT.